Reported below is one T cell receptor beta chain. No antigen is known for it. Base-call qualities are not available, and no considerably larger clone is one nucleotide away. This record comes from a study of cytomegalovirus exposure and HLA in healthy donors (dated by TCRdb to the late 2010s). In the study overall: An earlier analysis of several hundred of the donors reported 276 Gb of sequence data and 117 million unique TCR beta sequences obtained from about 200 million T cells. A later genetic analysis took genome-wide SNP genotypes for about 60% of the roughly 670 donors and used that subset as a discovery cohort. In the later analysis, no new phenotypic data were used to find candidate immune exposures; instead, reliance was placed on TCR beta sequences and their occurrence across donors. The study was designed to test whether signatures of past pathogen exposure could be identified by cataloging public T cell receptors. To predict cytomegalovirus infection status, the study combined high-throughput TCR immunosequencing, statistical association of individual TCRs with disease status, and machine learning. Across approximately 400 genotyped donors of the cohort, an average of about 240,000 unique TCR beta nucleotide sequences per donor were sequenced, and around 19% of those sequences were non-productive. Roughly 300 gigabases of sequencing data and tens of millions of unique TCR sequences were included in an early release covering 550 to 650 HLA-typed donors. The study profiled the T cell repertoires of about 640 subjects by immunosequencing and related them to cytomegalovirus serostatus. A later analysis re-analyzed previously published TCR beta repertoires from roughly 630 donors and added high-resolution HLA genotyping to study TCR occurrence patterns. All discovery cohort repertoires had been generated on a single sequencing platform. To decide whether each TCR beta V gene segment behaved as functional or pseudogenic, an earlier analysis of approximately 620 of the donors relied on high-throughput TCR beta sequencing. The number of typed donors differed by locus: about 620-630 for A, B, C, DRB1 and DQB1; some 500 for DQA1; around 580 for DPA1; and 400 to 480 for DPB1. Donor age, sex, ethnicity and CMV serostatus were compiled together with the repertoire data. Class I and class II HLA loci were covered by the typing at four-digit resolution. Because of strong linkage in the cohort, a handful of DR-DQ haplotypes were treated as single units for association and clustering. Of the approximately 400 genotyped donors, 81% were placed in the genetic ancestry cluster associated with self-reported Caucasian donors. Besides the first cohort of 666 subjects, a separate validation cohort made up of over 95 different subjects was used. Findings and caveats that apply to the study as a whole: A group of highly shared sequence variants was considered likely to be a technical artifact of the sequencing pipeline. V-gene and J-gene trimming of TCR beta chains was associated with a missense DCLRE1C variant in a later genetic analysis, and the association was replicated in an independent cohort. Three of the identified cytomegalovirus-associated TCR beta chains were confirmed in vitro to be specific for cytomegalovirus antigens. A further reported finding was that TCR beta sequences accurately predicted the HLA-A and HLA-B alleles for most subjects in the first cohort. The classifier was reported to diagnose cytomegalovirus status with high specificity and sensitivity in both the original cohort and the validation cohort. The study listed 170 or so TCR beta chains as associated with cytomegalovirus. In an earlier analysis of approximately 600 of the donors, most TCR beta V segments were observed in productive rearrangements about 87% or about 30% of the time, broadly matching IMGT annotations. Some IMGT-functional V segments, including TRBV6-2 and TRBV6-3, could not be told apart with the 87-base-pair reads, so those segments were excluded. The presence/absence analyses assumed that sequencing depth was roughly uniform across donors, and that assumption may not be true. Because HLA typing was unavailable for some donors at each locus, only the typed subset was used in association tests. Assigning TCR associations to individual alleles was difficult when HLA alleles, especially DR and DQ, strongly co-occurred. In a later analysis, the rate of TCR association differed among HLA loci, with DRB1 alleles having the most associated TCRs and HLA-C alleles having the fewest. For the cohort, immune exposure information was limited to CMV serostatus. A later genetic analysis reported fewer N-insertions in productive TCRs among donors in an Asian-associated ancestry cluster than the roughly 700-donor mean. According to the authors, the approach could potentially be generalized to other disease states and immunological phenotypes. In a later analysis, HLA-associated TCR beta chains showed more clonal expansion and lower generation probabilities than non-associated chains that were equally common. Over 15 rarely observed V segments, including chromosome 9 orphons, were excluded from the earlier analysis of some 590 of the donors because counts were too low. Specific HLA alleles were associated with 16,951 TCR beta sequences at a false discovery rate of 0.05 in a later analysis. According to a later analysis, parvovirus B19, influenza, CMV and Epstein-Barr virus appeared linked to several top co-occurrence clusters. Correlated functional status among segregating V segments might be attributable to linkage disequilibrium, but an unknown experimental factor could not be ruled out. In a later analysis, most CMV-associated TCR beta chains were found to appear HLA-restricted, with HLA associations seemingly driven largely by CMV exposure. In this cohort, only TCR beta chains were sequenced, and detectable features were limited by the absence of alpha or paired-chain data. Across donors, most TCR sequences were observed very rarely, whereas some public TCRs were present in many individuals.

Library preparation was by the immunoSEQ multiplex PCR assay. For the multiplex PCR, a mixture combining 60 forward primers for TCR Vbeta segments and 13 reverse primers for TCR Jbeta segments was used. A multiplex PCR assay on genomic DNA amplified the CDR3 region of rearranged TCR beta genes. The amplified TCR beta libraries were sequenced on the Illumina HiSeq System as 87-base-pair reads. From the authors' description of their analysis: In a later analysis, around 80 million unique TCR beta chains were counted across the roughly 610 repertoires, and roughly 11 million of these chains were shared by at least two donors. Raw reads were error-corrected and collapsed into unique sequences by a nearest-neighbor algorithm in which closely related sequences were merged to remove PCR and sequencing errors. To assign V, D and J gene segments, CDR3 sequences were aligned to IMGT reference sequences. For a sequence to be retained, at least a six-nucleotide match to both a V gene segment and a J gene segment was required. A rearrangement counted as productive if the CDR3 had no stop codons and remained in frame with V and J, and every other rearrangement counted as non-productive. CDR3 was defined by IMGT convention, running from the second conserved V-encoded cysteine to the conserved J-encoded phenylalanine. In an earlier analysis of around 640 of the donors, sequences lacking an unambiguous match to a single V gene segment were excluded. In an earlier analysis of approximately 550 of the donors, V segments were called functional above 56.7% productive rearrangements and were called segregating when the between-donor standard deviation exceeded 5%. A statistical classification framework was developed to diagnose cytomegalovirus status using the catalog of TCR beta chain sequences. In a later analysis, TCR nucleotide sequences were compared against IMGT/GENE-DB human TR gene sequences so that V and J genes could be assigned. In a later analysis, CDR3 sequences and most-parsimonious VDJ recombination scenarios were assigned using the TCRdist pipeline. In a later analysis, each TCR beta chain was defined by its CDR3 amino acid sequence together with its V-gene family, and reads without a unique V-gene family were excluded. In a later analysis, 450 to 600 highly shared, low-generation-probability nucleotide sequences were removed to address suspected cross-contamination and a sequencing artifact. A later analysis calculated a clonal expansion index for each public chain from normalized within-repertoire ranks of inferred template counts. A later analysis computed generation probabilities with a VDJ recombination model fitted to out-of-frame rearrangements, and checked the results against IGoR. In a later analysis, hypergeometric tests were used to score TCR-TCR, TCR-HLA and TCR-CMV co-occurrence, with a repertoire-size bias correction applied to TCR pairs. In a later analysis, false discovery rates were estimated by permuting HLA or CMV assignments 20 times. In a later analysis, co-occurring TCRs were grouped with DBSCAN, and TCRdist sequence similarity was added when clustering was performed within HLA-allele-positive subsets. Repertoires with fewer than 30,000 or more than 120,000 public chains were left out of co-occurrence clustering, as were a handful of repertoires with anomalous nucleotide sharing. Sourced from immuneACCESS, this table was stored by TCRdb with only in-frame sequences that have V and J called. A share of the clones is absent; for the studies checked, an unresolved V gene accounts for under half, and the remainder has no known explanation. V and J calls and clone size are given by that table; D and trimming were obtained from the DNA. The sample contains about 170,000 clones, approximately 79% of them found a single time. The biggest ten clones account for around 6.8% of the sample.

The cohort was made up of roughly 670 healthy bone marrow donors. Cohort members were all nominally healthy when sampled, although unrecorded immune exposures were likely present. The donor was CMV seropositive and was included in the group of 300 or so seropositive cohort members. A peripheral blood sample was provided by each donor, and peripheral blood mononuclear cells were used for TCR beta sequencing. The Qiagen DNeasy Blood Extraction Kit was used to extract genomic DNA from the blood cell samples. CDR3 length: 15 amino acids, cysteine to phenylalanine. The read is trimmed to its CDR3 DNA, 45 bases read in frame from base 1. Taken from the germline V gene (reference sequence), the CDR1 and CDR2 loops are SEHNR and FQNEAQ. The trim is 4 bases for V and 6 bases for J, with a gap of 17 bases between the germline ends.

The sequence is built from TRBV7-9 and TRBJ2-3, with TRBD1 perhaps the D gene, on 5 matching bases. This TCR derives from a man aged 35 to 55 in good health and CMV-seropositive. The sequencing input was PBMCs. The DNA is as follows: TGTGCCAGCAGCTCCTCCCTGGGGCCGGAGGATACGCAGTATTTT. The resulting protein is CASSSSLGPEDTQYF. Reference TRBV7-9 and TRBJ2-3 proteins supply the regions before and after the CDR3; the full variable domain is: DTGVSQNPRHKITKRGQNVTFRCDPISEHNRLYWYRQTLGQGPEFLTYFQNEAQLEKSRLLSDRFSAERPKGSFSTLEIQRTEQGDSAMYLCASSSSLGPEDTQYFGPGTRLTVL.